What follows are 20 T cell receptor beta chains derived from one specimen sequenced in a study of cytomegalovirus exposure and HLA in healthy donors. The PCR employed 60 Vbeta primers together with 13 Jbeta primers. Produced via immunoSEQ multiplex PCR; TCRdb's table is partial and in-frame only. In total, the table holds 200,000 or so clones. Specimen: PBMCs. These receptors all come from a girl aged 2-10 years in good health and CMV-seropositive.

The chain links TRBV19 to TRBJ2-1, with D possibly TRBD2 on 5 matching bases. Between the trimmed V and J ends, which lost 2 bases and 6 bases, there was a span of 8 bases. The CDR3 spans 13 residues. Germline CDR1 reads LNHDA; CDR2 reads SQIVND (reference sequence). CDR3 nucleotide sequence: TGTGCCAGTAGTATACTAGCCAGCAATGAGCAGTTCTTC. Amino acids: CASSILASNEQFF.

The chain couples TRBV6-1 to TRBJ1-5, with D hard to call. V was trimmed by 5 bases and J by 3 bases, leaving 14 bases between them. The germline V gene encodes CDR1 MNHNS and CDR2 SASEGT. This CDR3 is 15 amino acids long. The CDR3 DNA reads as TGTGCCAGCAGTAACCGGCGGGAATACAATCAGCCCCAGCATTTT. Its protein is CASSNRREYNQPQHF.

This chain uses TRBV7-2 with TRBJ2-7; TRBD2 might be the D (6 bases). Germline assignment: CDR1 SGHTA and CDR2 FQGNSA. The CDR3 totals 15 residues. The V end lost 0 bases, the J end lost 2 bases, and 11 bases lay between the germline ends. Here the CDR3 DNA reads TGTGCCAGCAGCTTAGCTACTAGCAAGCCCTACGAGCAGTACTTC. Translated: CASSLATSKPYEQYF.

Worth noting for this clone: The germline gene is not matched at one end of the junction; a read error may be the cause. The gene calls are TRBV6-1 and TRBJ2-1; D remains ambiguous. Germline CDR1 reads MNHNS; CDR2 reads SASEGT. The CDR3 runs 15 residues. For the CDR3, the DNA is TGTGCCAGCAGTGAAGGCTACCGGGTAGATCGAGCGCAGCTCTTC. As protein: CASSEGYRVDRAQLF.

The J gene is TRBJ2-7, the V gene TRBV10-3; perhaps TRBD2 as D (5 bases). This CDR3 is 15 amino acids long. With 5 bases removed from V and 7 bases from J, the gap between germline ends came to 21 bases. Germline CDR1 reads ENHRY; CDR2 reads SYGVKD. CDR3 sequence reads: CAISLRDPNRWEQYF. In DNA form, the CDR3 reads TGTGCCATCAGTCTCCGGGATCCCAATCGGTGGGAGCAGTACTTC.

The genes are TRBV5-4 and TRBJ1-6; 7 bases agree with TRBD1. The CDR3 extends over 15 amino acids. J was trimmed by 7 bases and V by 4 bases; bases with no gene match: 8. CDR1 is SGHNT, CDR2 YYREEE, per germline (reference sequence). The CDR3 region is CASSPPDRANSPLHF. The CDR3 DNA is TGTGCCAGCAGCCCCCCCGACAGGGCAAATTCACCCCTCCACTTT.

This chain uses TRBV11-2 with TRBJ2-3, with D possibly TRBD2 on 6 matching bases. CDR1 is SGHAT and CDR2 is FQNNGV in the germline V gene. CDR3 length: 16 amino acids. Between the trimmed V and J ends, which lost 0 bases and 4 bases, there was a span of 14 bases. The CDR3 coding sequence is TGTGCCAGCAGCTTAGATCATATTAGCGGTTCAGATACGCAGTATTTT. Its protein is CASSLDHISGSDTQYF.

The V call is TRBV7-9, the J call TRBJ2-5; possibly TRBD2 for D (6 bases). The germline V gene has CDR1 SEHNR and CDR2 FQNEAQ (reference sequence). The V and J ends lost 6 bases and 1 base respectively, with 9 bases between them. This CDR3 is built from 13 residues. The CDR3: CASRAGSQETQYF. CDR3 DNA: TGTGCCAGCAGGGCGGGGAGCCAAGAGACCCAGTACTTC.

For the CDR3, the DNA is TGTGCCAGCAGTTGGCAGGGAGGATATGGCTACACCTTC. Residues: CASSWQGGYGYTF. The chain combines TRBV28 with TRBJ1-2; D may be TRBD1 (5 bases). The CDR3 is 13 residues long. V was cut by 4 bases and J by 5 bases, with 11 bases left in between. The germline gives CDR1 MDHEN, CDR2 SYDVKM.

The CDR3 protein is CATSRGDRDDYGYTF. The CDR3 DNA sequence: TGTGCCACCAGCAGAGGGGACAGGGATGACTATGGCTACACCTTC. This rearrangement joins TRBV15 to TRBJ1-2; 9 bases are shared with TRBD1. The CDR3 length is 15 residues. Germline assignment: CDR1 LNHNV and CDR2 YYDKDF (reference sequence). Losses at the gene ends were 1 base for V and 3 bases for J; bases not matched to a gene: 3.

This chain links TRBV5-4 with TRBJ2-3; 9 nucleotides line up with TRBD2. Germline CDR1 reads SGHNT; CDR2 reads YYREEE (reference sequence). This CDR3 is built from 16 residues. The CDR3 DNA reads TGTGCGATCCCGGGGGGGCTAGCGGGACCTTGGGATACGCAGTATTTT. Translating it yields CAIPGGLAGPWDTQYF.

This rearrangement joins TRBV4-1 to TRBJ2-7, with 8 bases identical to TRBD2. Germline V gene data show CDR1 as MGHRA and CDR2 as YSYEKL. The CDR3 is 15 amino acids. Trimming cost V 0 bases and J 4 bases; bases outside gene matches: 5. Written as DNA, the CDR3 is TGCGCCAGCAGCCAAGACTCGGGAGGGGGGTACGAGCAGTACTTC. It yields the protein CASSQDSGGGYEQYF.

The chain combines TRBV30 with TRBJ1-6, with D hard to call. The germline V gene encodes CDR1 GTSNPN and CDR2 SVGIG (reference sequence). Trimming took 1 base from V and 11 from J, leaving 9 bases between them. The CDR3 has 12 residues. This CDR3 reads CAWSDLSAPLHF. The CDR3 nucleotides read TGTGCCTGGAGTGATCTATCGGCACCCCTCCACTTT. Drawing the rest from reference TRBV30 and TRBJ1-6, the complete variable domain is SQTIHQWPATLVQPVGSPLSLECTVEGTSNPNLYWYRQAAGRGLQLLFYSVGIGQISSEVPQNLSASRPQDRQFILSSKKLLLSDSGFYLCAWSDLSAPLHFGNGTRLTVT.

The chain combines TRBV7-9 with TRBJ1-2; D is ambiguous. The CDR3 has 13 residues. Germline V CDR1 and CDR2: SEHNR, FQNEAQ (reference sequence). Trimming cost V 4 bases and J 2 bases, with 8 bases left between them. CDR3 residues: CASSSSVNYGYTF. The CDR3 bases are TGTGCCAGCAGCTCCTCCGTCAACTATGGCTACACCTTC.

The J gene is TRBJ1-4, the V gene TRBV25-1; TRBD1 matches 10 bases. This CDR3 is 16 amino acids long. Germline V lookup: CDR1 MGHDK, CDR2 SYGVNS. Trimming removed 1 base from V and 6 bases from J; junction bases left unmatched: 5. The CDR3 bases are TGTGCCAGCAGTGAATCAGATGGGACAGGGGATGAAAAACTGTTTTTT. Its protein product is CASSESDGTGDEKLFF.

Here the CDR3 reads CASSLLRQRTTNEKLFF. The CDR3 DNA reads TGTGCCAGCAGTTTACTTCGACAGCGCACAACTAATGAAAAACTGTTTTTT. The genes are TRBV28 and TRBJ1-4; tentatively, D is TRBD1 (5 bases). Looked up from germline, CDR1 is MDHEN and CDR2 is SYDVKM. This CDR3 is 17 amino acids long. V lost 2 bases, J lost 0 bases, and 13 bases lay in between.

The chain employs TRBV28 and TRBJ1-2; D uncertain. The CDR3 is made up of 15 amino acids. Germline values: CDR1 MDHEN, CDR2 SYDVKM. Trimming cost V 4 bases and J 1 base, with 13 bases left between them. DNA of the CDR3: TGTGCCAGCAGTTCTCGGGGAGATCTTAACTATGGCTACACCTTC. This encodes CASSSRGDLNYGYTF.

V and J are TRBV19 and TRBJ2-1; tentatively, D is TRBD1 (6 bases). Deletions cut 0 bases from V and 4 bases from J, with 13 bases between. In germline, CDR1 is LNHDA, CDR2 SQIVND (reference sequence). CDR3 length: 16 amino acids. CDR3 amino acids: CASSIDPLGGYNEQFF. The CDR3 bases are TGTGCCAGTAGTATAGACCCACTAGGGGGTTACAATGAGCAGTTCTTC.

The chain links TRBV5-1 to TRBJ2-5; 14 positions agree with TRBD2. The CDR3 runs to 16 residues. V was clipped by 0 bases and J by 6 bases; unmatched bases: 4. Germline V gene data show CDR1 as SGHRS and CDR2 as YFSETQ. The CDR3 nucleotides read TGCGCCAGCAGCTTGGGTGGACTAGCGGGGGGCAAGACCCAGTACTTC. Encoded protein: CASSLGGLAGGKTQYF.

The gene calls are TRBV5-1 and TRBJ2-1, with a weak D call TRBD1 (5 bases). The CDR3 has 14 residues. V lost 0 bases and J 6 bases, leaving 10 bases between the germline ends. Germline V gene data show CDR1 as SGHRS and CDR2 as YFSETQ. For the CDR3, the DNA is TGCGCCAGCAGCTTGGAGGGCAGGGTCAATGAGCAGTTCTTC. Translated: CASSLEGRVNEQFF. The full variable domain, rest sourced from reference TRBV5-1 and TRBJ2-1, is KAGVTQTPRYLIKTRGQQVTLSCSPISGHRSVSWYQQTPGQGLQFLFEYFSETQRNKGNFPGRFSGRQFSNSRSEMNVSTLELGDSALYLCASSLEGRVNEQFFGPGTRLTVL.